This is a list of T cell receptor beta chains from one sample in a study of long-term antiretroviral therapy in people with HIV. The protocol was immunoSEQ multiplex PCR, while the TCRdb copy is restricted to in-frame clones and leaves out a portion. The table lists over 7,000 clones, about four fifths of them singletons, with 15% to 20% in the top ten. The sequenced sample was unsorted PBMCs, obtained 0.1 years after starting antiretroviral therapy. The receptors come from a man aged 40-55 years with HIV. Each CDR3 is given with its conserved first and last residue. The order of the fields is D gene, CDR3 length, V gene, clone size, J gene, CDR3 protein, CDR3 DNA. D genes are given only for firm matches. Some rows have no size entry. The others give once, few or many, or a class for an expanded clone.

-,14,TRBV7-9,-,TRBJ2-3,CASSQAGVHDTQYF,TGTGCCAGCAGCCAGGCAGGGGTCCACGATACGCAGTATTTT
-,14,TRBV27,-,TRBJ2-2,CASSLTVNTGELFF,TGTGCCAGCAGTTTAACGGTGAACACCGGGGAGCTGTTTTTT
-,14,TRBV25-1,-,TRBJ2-7,CASSEFGLEYEQYF,TGTGCCAGCAGTGAATTCGGACTCGAGTACGAGCAGTACTTC
-,16,TRBV4-3,-,TRBJ1-1,CASSQGQTVINTEAFF,TGCGCCAGCAGCCAAGGTCAGACAGTCATCAACACTGAAGCTTTCTTT
TRBD1,15,TRBV9,-,TRBJ1-2,CASRALQGAGYGYTF,TGTGCCAGCAGGGCTCTTCAGGGGGCTGGCTATGGCTACACCTTC
-,16,TRBV30,-,TRBJ1-6,CAGGPGLRSYNSPLHF,TGTGCTGGAGGGCCAGGACTCAGGTCCTATAATTCACCCCTCCACTTT
-,13,TRBV19,-,TRBJ1-1,CASSLGPNTEAFF,TGTGCCAGTAGTCTGGGCCCGAACACTGAAGCTTTCTTT
-,14,TRBV5-6,few,TRBJ1-5,CASSFPGSNQPQHF,TGTGCCAGCAGCTTTCCGGGTAGCAATCAGCCCCAGCATTTT
TRBD1,16,TRBV7-9,-,TRBJ2-3,CASSFPGTGGSDTQYF,TGTGCCAGCAGCTTTCCCGGGACAGGGGGATCAGATACGCAGTATTTT
-,11,TRBV20-1,-,TRBJ1-1,CSAPANTEAFF,TGCAGTGCACCAGCGAACACTGAAGCTTTCTTT
-,15,TRBV6-5,-,TRBJ1-1,CASSYSRRGVAEAFF,TGTGCCAGCAGTTACTCGCGAAGAGGGGTCGCTGAAGCTTTCTTT
-,14,TRBV28,few,TRBJ2-3,CASSTSLSTDTQYF,TGTGCCAGCAGTACTAGCCTTAGCACAGATACGCAGTATTTT
TRBD1,17,TRBV5-8,-,TRBJ1-3,CASSAGTGGISGNTIYF,TGTGCCAGCAGCGCAGGGACAGGGGGAATCTCTGGAAACACCATATATTTT
TRBD1,14,TRBV6-1,-,TRBJ2-2,CASSGPTGVGELFF,TGTGCCAGCAGTGGTCCGACAGGGGTCGGGGAGCTGTTTTTT
TRBD1,14,TRBV10-3,-,TRBJ1-5,CATRGTGQDQPQHF,TGTGCCACCAGAGGGACAGGGCAGGATCAGCCCCAGCATTTT
TRBD1,15,TRBV19,-,TRBJ2-3,CASSTDRESTDTQYF,TGTGCCAGTAGTACCGACAGGGAAAGCACAGATACGCAGTATTTT
TRBD2,15,TRBV11-2,-,TRBJ2-2,CASSLRGGDTGELFF,TGTGCCAGCAGCTTACGGGGGGGCGACACCGGGGAGCTGTTTTTT
-,14,TRBV7-6,few,TRBJ2-7,CASSLAGSSYEQYF,TGTGCCAGCAGCTTAGCAGGGTCCTCCTACGAGCAGTACTTC
-,13,TRBV28,-,TRBJ2-1,CASSLFNHNEQFF,TGTGCCAGCAGTTTGTTTAACCACAATGAGCAGTTCTTC
TRBD1,14,TRBV5-1,-,TRBJ1-3,CASSQDRAGNTIYF,TGCGCCAGCAGCCAAGACAGGGCTGGAAACACCATATATTTT
-,14,TRBV6-5,few,TRBJ1-2,CASSYVGNGYGYTF,TGTGCCAGCAGTTACGTTGGAAATGGGTATGGCTACACCTTC
-,12,TRBV5-8,-,TRBJ2-7,CASSLQGGEQYF,TGTGCCAGCAGCTTACAGGGTGGCGAGCAGTACTTC
-,14,TRBV19,-,TRBJ1-4,CASSIAATNEKLFF,TGTGCCAGTAGTATCGCAGCAACTAATGAAAAACTGTTTTTT
-,15,TRBV2,-,TRBJ2-7,CASSEAPGISYEQYF,TGTGCCAGCAGTGAAGCTCCCGGAATATCCTACGAGCAGTACTTC